This TCR beta chain is from a study of T-cell memory formation after mild COVID-19. About the study: Most TCR clusters belonged to a single donor.

TCRdb itself ran the 5' RACE reads through MiXCR, one entry per CDR3 protein. This table has around 200,000 distinct CDR3 sequences, less than 20% appearing once. Points from the study as a whole: Researchers could not confirm that second-wave clones peaking on day 37 targeted SARS-CoV-2. Clones that contracted from day 15 to 85 had balanced CD4/CD8; later expanders were CD4+ biased. Among contracting clones, CD4+ were mainly CM/EM and CD8+ enriched in EMRA.

Germline CDR1 is SGHRS and CDR2 is YFSETQ. After removal of 0 bases from V and 9 bases from J, the junction contained 5 bases not matched to a gene. The CDR3 sequence is 14 residues long. A note on this clonotype: Its specificity is not known.

The V and J genes are TRBV5-1 and TRBJ2-1; TRBD2 matches 8 bases. The sample taken for sequencing was PBMCs or a T cell subset sorted from them (not recorded which). The receptor was derived from a man aged 18 to 29 who had mild COVID-19 (a few samples of this study predate the infection). Cell type and time point are not known. CDR3 sequence (DNA): TGCGCCAGCAGCTTGGGACTAGCGAGTGGTGAGCAGTTCTTC. Protein sequence: CASSLGLASGEQFF.